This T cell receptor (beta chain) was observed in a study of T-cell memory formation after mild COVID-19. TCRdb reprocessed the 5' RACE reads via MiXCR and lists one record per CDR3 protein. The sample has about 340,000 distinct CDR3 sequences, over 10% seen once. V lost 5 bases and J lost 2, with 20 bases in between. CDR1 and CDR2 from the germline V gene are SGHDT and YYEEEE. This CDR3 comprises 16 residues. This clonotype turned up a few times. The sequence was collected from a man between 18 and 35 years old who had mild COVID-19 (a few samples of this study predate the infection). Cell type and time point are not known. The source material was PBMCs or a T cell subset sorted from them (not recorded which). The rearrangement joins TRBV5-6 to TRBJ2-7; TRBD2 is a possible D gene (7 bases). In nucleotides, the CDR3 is TGTGCCAGCAGTCTAGTTGGCCGGGGGGCAACCTACGAGCAGTACGTC. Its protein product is CASSLVGRGATYEQYV.